These 28 T cell receptor beta chains were all obtained from the same sample, sequenced in a study of OX40 agonist ivuxolimab in advanced cancers. Using immunoSEQ multiplex PCR, the repertoire was profiled, and TCRdb retains in-frame clones only, with some absent. The repertoire holds 77,000 or so clones, 80% to 95% seen once, with about 1.7% in the top ten. This material consisted of CD4+ or CD8+ T cells sorted from blood, taken in a trial of the OX40 agonist ivuxolimab. The receptors originated from an adult with an advanced solid tumor such as melanoma, head and neck, liver or kidney cancer.

This chain joins TRBV18 and TRBJ2-3, with D unclear. This CDR3 region has 15 residues. Between the trimmed V and J ends, which lost 3 bases and 2 bases, there was a span of 12 bases. From germline, CDR1 is KGHSH and CDR2 LQKENI. The CDR3 DNA reads as TGTGCCAGCTCACCGGGAATAGGAGTCACAGATACGCAGTATTTT. It codes for CASSPGIGVTDTQYF. The whole variable domain, filled in from reference TRBV18 and TRBJ2-3, reads NAGVMQNPRHLVRRRGQEARLRCSPMKGHSHVYWYRQLPEEGLKFMVYLQKENIIDESGMPKERFSAEFPKEGPSILRIQQVVRGDSAAYFCASSPGIGVTDTQYFGPGTRLTVL.

The chain uses TRBV28 and TRBJ1-1; 7 bases align to TRBD1. CDR1 and CDR2 from the germline V gene are MDHEN and SYDVKM. With V trimmed by 3 bases and J by 1 base, 26 bases remained unmatched. The CDR3 contains 22 residues. DNA for the CDR3: TGTGCCAGCAGTTTGGGGCAAGTCAGACGGTTTCAGACAGGGTGGGGGAACACTGAAGCTTTCTTT. Translating gives CASSLGQVRRFQTGWGNTEAFF.

The genes are TRBV6-6 and TRBJ2-2; possibly TRBD2 for D (6 bases). CDR1 is MNHNY and CDR2 is SVGAGI in the germline V gene (reference sequence). The germline V and J ends were trimmed by 5 bases and 7 bases, with 14 bases remaining between them. The CDR3 is made up of 14 amino acids. CDR3 sequence (DNA): TGTGCCAGCAGTGGCACGGGGCGGGGCGGGGAGCTGTTTTTT. It translates to CASSGTGRGGELFF.

This rearrangement joins TRBV7-9 to TRBJ1-1; D perhaps matches TRBD1 (5 bases). The CDR3 runs 15 residues. The V end was cut by 5 bases, the J end by 5 bases, with 18 bases between. From germline, CDR1 is SEHNR and CDR2 FQNEAQ (reference sequence). CDR3 amino acids: CASSPLQGIMTEAFF. CDR3 nucleotide sequence: TGTGCCAGCAGCCCTCTGCAGGGCATAATGACTGAAGCTTTCTTT.

The rearrangement joins TRBV6-1 to TRBJ1-1, with a weak D call TRBD1 (5 bases). The CDR3 loop spans 13 amino acids. Trimming shortened V by 2 bases and J by 7 bases, and 11 bases separated the two germline ends. CDR1 and CDR2 from the germline V gene are MNHNS and SASEGT. The CDR3 spells CASSESGVGEAFF. For the CDR3, the DNA is TGTGCCAGCAGTGAATCGGGGGTGGGTGAAGCTTTCTTT.

This clone appeared once. The chain uses TRBV10-3 and TRBJ2-7; D is possibly TRBD1 or TRBD2 (5 bases each). V was clipped by 0 bases and J by 0 bases, with 12 bases between them. The germline CDR1 and CDR2 sequences are ENHRY and SYGVKD. The CDR3 consists of 16 residues. The chain's CDR3 is CAISESVGASSYEQYF. The CDR3 DNA reads as TGTGCCATCAGTGAGTCCGTCGGGGCTAGCTCCTACGAGCAGTACTTC.

This rearrangement joins TRBV19 to TRBJ2-3; maybe TRBD1 (5 bases). Germline loops: CDR1 LNHDA, CDR2 SQIVND (reference sequence). The V gene lost 2 bases and the J gene lost 4 bases, with 16 bases spanning the gap. The CDR3 is 16 amino acids. The CDR3 DNA follows: TGTGCCAGTAGTATATCAGGGCTAGAAGGCGCAGATACGCAGTATTTT. It yields the protein CASSISGLEGADTQYF.

This clone showed up just a few times. The rearrangement uses TRBV4-2 and TRBJ2-2; 7 bases line up with TRBD2. V was clipped by 4 bases and J by 5 bases; unmatched bases: 10. Germline-derived CDR1 and CDR2 are LGHNA and YNFKEQ. CDR3 length: 16 residues. The CDR3: CASSLRAGEGTGELFF. CDR3 nucleotide sequence: TGTGCCAGCAGCCTGCGGGCGGGGGAGGGGACCGGGGAGCTGTTTTTT.

This clone was recorded once. This chain links TRBV5-4 with TRBJ2-7; no definite D call. Deletions cut 4 bases from V and 2 bases from J, with 16 bases between. CDR1 is SGHNT, CDR2 YYREEE, per germline (reference sequence). The CDR3 sequence is 15 residues long. The DNA for the CDR3 is TGTGCCAGCAGCCCAAAATGGCGAACAACCTACGAGCAGTACTTC. Protein sequence: CASSPKWRTTYEQYF. The variable domain in full, completed from reference TRBV5-4 and TRBJ2-7, reads ETGVTQSPTHLIKTRGQQVTLRCSSQSGHNTVSWYQQALGQGPQFIFQYYREEENGRGNFPPRFSGLQFPNYSSELNVNALELDDSALYLCASSPKWRTTYEQYFGPGTRLTVT.

Here the CDR3 DNA reads TGTGCCAGTAGTGAGAGCGGGTTCCCCATCTACGAGCAGTACTTC. It specifies CASSESGFPIYEQYF. The rearrangement links TRBV19 to TRBJ2-7; D perhaps matches TRBD2 (6 bases). V was shortened by 5 bases and J by 3 bases, with 17 bases between the two germline ends. This CDR3 has 15 residues. The V gene's germline CDR1 is LNHDA and CDR2 SQIVND (reference sequence). Supplemented by reference TRBV19 and TRBJ2-7, the full variable domain reads DGGITQSPKYLFRKEGQNVTLSCEQNLNHDAMYWYRQDPGQGLRLIYYSQIVNDFQKGDIAEGYSVSREKKESFPLTVTSAQKNPTAFYLCASSESGFPIYEQYFGPGTRLTVT.

V and J are TRBV7-2 and TRBJ2-2, with D possibly being TRBD1 or TRBD2 (5 bases each). The germline CDR1 and CDR2 sequences are SGHTA and FQGNSA. V lost 5 bases to trimming and J lost 0 bases, with 13 bases between them. The CDR3 length is 16 residues. The CDR3 DNA sequence: TGTGCCAGCAGCCCGCGGTGGGGGTCGAACACCGGGGAGCTGTTTTTT. This encodes CASSPRWGSNTGELFF.

The chain recombines TRBV6-1 with TRBJ2-1; D might be TRBD2 (6 bases). The CDR3 has 17 residues. V shed 1 base and J shed 3 bases, with 16 bases lying between them. CDR1 MNHNS and CDR2 SASEGT come from the germline V gene. The CDR3 DNA follows: TGTGCCAGCAGTGAAGGGGGTATAGCGGAGGGCTACAATGAGCAGTTCTTC. Residues: CASSEGGIAEGYNEQFF.

This rearrangement joins TRBV11-3 to TRBJ2-3; 9 nucleotides line up with TRBD2. CDR1 and CDR2 from the germline V gene are SGHNT and YENEEA. This CDR3 is 18 amino acids long. V gave up 3 bases and J gave up 2 bases; unmatched junction bases: 12. This CDR3 is CASSFPRGGSGSTDTQYF. CDR3 bases: TGTGCCAGCAGCTTTCCGCGGGGGGGTAGCGGGTCCACAGATACGCAGTATTTT.

In regard to this clone: A junction boundary mismatches the germline segment, possibly from a read error. V is TRBV7-2 and J is TRBJ1-2; a weak D match, TRBD1 (6 bases). The germline gives CDR1 SGHTA, CDR2 FQGNSA. The CDR3 length is 13 residues. CDR3 sequence (DNA): TGTGCCAGCAGCACGGGACAAAACTATGACTACACCTTC. It yields the protein CASSTGQNYDYTF.

This clone turned up a few times. The V call is TRBV29-1, the J call TRBJ2-3, with 8 bases that match TRBD1. The germline V gene encodes CDR1 SQVTM and CDR2 ANQGSEA. The V and J ends lost 1 base and 4 bases, in that order; junction bases with no gene match: 10. This CDR3 has 16 residues. CDR3 in DNA: TGCAGCGTTGAAGGTGTCAGGGGGCTACTCCCAGATACGCAGTATTTT. Translated: CSVEGVRGLLPDTQYF.

This CDR3 is CASSEPGQYTEAFF. CDR3 nucleotides: TGCGCCAGCAGTGAGCCGGGGCAATACACTGAAGCTTTCTTT. The chain uses TRBV10-1 and TRBJ1-1; D may be TRBD1 (5 bases). The CDR3 has 14 amino acids. Germline V CDR1 and CDR2: WNHNN, SYGVQD (reference sequence). Trimming shortened V by 2 bases and J by 3 bases, and 10 bases separated the two germline ends.

J is TRBJ1-1 and V is TRBV6-1, with 7 bases fitting TRBD1. The CDR3 contains 14 residues. CDR1 and CDR2 from the germline V gene are MNHNS and SASEGT. The trim removed 6 bases at V and 3 bases at J, leaving 7 bases unmatched. The CDR3 nucleotides are TGTGCCAGCAGGAGGGACAGCATGGACACTGAAGCTTTCTTT. Protein sequence: CASRRDSMDTEAFF.

V usage is TRBV5-4 and J usage is TRBJ2-3; D possibly corresponds to TRBD2 (7 bases). Germline loops: CDR1 SGHNT, CDR2 YYREEE (reference sequence). V shed 0 bases and J shed 4 bases, with 12 bases lying between them. This CDR3 has 15 residues. CDR3 sequence reads: CASSLGGGRSDTQYF. The CDR3 region has the DNA TGTGCCAGCAGCTTGGGGGGGGGCCGCTCAGATACGCAGTATTTT.

Here the CDR3 DNA reads TGTGCCAGCTCACCATTGTCCGGGGGGGGGCCAATTGCTGATACGCAGTATTTT. It specifies CASSPLSGGGPIADTQYF. The chain recombines TRBV18 with TRBJ2-3; TRBD2 matches 8 bases. The CDR3 consists of 18 residues. V lost 2 bases and J lost 6; bases outside the gene matches: 16. Germline V CDR1 and CDR2: KGHSH, LQKENI.

The chain joins TRBV19 to TRBJ1-1; the D is unclear. This CDR3 is built from 13 residues. Germline lookup yields CDR1 LNHDA and CDR2 SQIVND (reference sequence). V lost 3 bases and J 0 bases, leaving 5 bases between the germline ends. The CDR3 nucleotides read TGTGCCAGTAGTATCAGGATGAACACTGAAGCTTTCTTT. It yields the protein CASSIRMNTEAFF.

The chain employs TRBV29-1 and TRBJ2-7; D is unclear. CDR1 is SQVTM and CDR2 is ANQGSEA in the germline V gene. The V end lost 3 bases, the J end lost 0 bases, and 3 bases lay between the germline ends. The CDR3 consists of 11 residues. Here the CDR3 reads CSVETSYEQYF. The CDR3 coding sequence is TGCAGCGTTGAGACCTCCTACGAGCAGTACTTC.

This chain connects TRBV6-5 to TRBJ1-5; D is ambiguous. CDR3 length equals 14 residues. Trimming cost V 6 bases and J 4 bases, with 13 bases left between them. CDR1 MNHEY and CDR2 SVGAGI come from the germline V gene. Written as DNA, the CDR3 is TGTGCCAGCAGCCGCCTGTCGGGGAATCAGCCCCAGCATTTT. This gives the protein CASSRLSGNQPQHF.

The rearrangement uses TRBV28 and TRBJ1-2; D is possibly TRBD1 (6 bases). Deletions cut 7 bases from V and 7 bases from J, with 22 bases between. The CDR3 spans 15 residues. In germline, CDR1 is MDHEN, CDR2 SYDVKM. This CDR3 is CASKGGPLLQGGYTF. CDR3 DNA: TGTGCCAGCAAAGGGGGGCCCCTCTTGCAGGGTGGCTACACCTTC.

The J gene is TRBJ2-7, the V gene TRBV7-9; the D gene could be TRBD1 or TRBD2 (5 bases each). The V end was cut by 1 base, the J end by 0 bases, with 16 bases between. The CDR3 spans 17 residues. Per the germline V gene, CDR1 is SEHNR and CDR2 is FQNEAQ (reference sequence). The CDR3 nucleotides are TGTGCCAGCAGCTTAGATACCAAGGCAGGGAGCTCCTACGAGCAGTACTTC. This codes for CASSLDTKAGSSYEQYF.

This clone was detected once. Other DNA variants within this sample encode the same CDR3. This sequence joins TRBV7-9 and TRBJ2-5; D remains ambiguous. Germline assignment: CDR1 SEHNR and CDR2 FQNEAQ (reference sequence). This CDR3 region has 12 residues. The V end was cut by 2 bases, the J end by 5 bases, with 6 bases between. CDR3 nucleotides: TGTGCCAGCAGCTTACTGGGGGAGACCCAGTACTTC. Translating gives CASSLLGETQYF.

This chain connects TRBV18 to TRBJ2-1; D might be TRBD1 (6 bases). The CDR3 consists of 14 residues. Per germline, CDR1 KGHSH and CDR2 LQKENI. V was clipped by 5 bases and J by 4 bases, with 12 bases between them. The CDR3 nucleotides read TGTGCCAGCTCAACTAGGACAGATTACAATGAGCAGTTCTTC. Its translation: CASSTRTDYNEQFF. The full variable domain, its missing parts supplied by reference TRBV18 and TRBJ2-1, is NAGVMQNPRHLVRRRGQEARLRCSPMKGHSHVYWYRQLPEEGLKFMVYLQKENIIDESGMPKERFSAEFPKEGPSILRIQQVVRGDSAAYFCASSTRTDYNEQFFGPGTRLTVL.

This chain links TRBV11-1 with TRBJ2-2; D gene uncertain. Germline CDR1 reads SGHAT; CDR2 reads FQDESV (reference sequence). The CDR3 sequence is 12 residues long. The ends were cut back, 2 bases at V and 6 bases at J, with 4 bases in the middle. CDR3 nucleotides: TGTGCCAGCAGCTTAAAGGCCGGGGAGCTGTTTTTT. Its translation is CASSLKAGELFF.

The rearrangement links TRBV7-2 to TRBJ2-7; D remains ambiguous. Trimming cost V 2 bases and J 5 bases, with 7 bases left between them. The germline gives CDR1 SGHTA, CDR2 FQGNSA. CDR3 length: 12 residues. The CDR3 here is CASSLFSHEQYF. The CDR3 region has the DNA TGTGCCAGCAGCTTATTTAGCCACGAGCAGTACTTC.